The clone carrying this TCR beta chain was seen a handful of times. Antigen unknown. The sample originates from a study of cytomegalovirus exposure and HLA in healthy donors. Across the study: The 120 validation repertoires were produced on the same platform as the 500 to 800 repertoires of the first cohort. This was reported in a later analysis. Points from the study as a whole: Cytomegalovirus association was assigned to more than 150 TCR beta chains. One later analysis, an examination of the 120 validation repertoires, found that first-cohort TCR clusters tended to co-occur in them.

Profiled with immunoSEQ multiplex PCR; TCRdb holds only in-frame clones, not every one. The sample consists of more than 300,000 clones, 70% to 90% of them appearing once. The germline V gene encodes CDR1 MNHEY and CDR2 SMNVEV (reference sequence). Unmatched junction bases numbered 10, after V lost 5 bases and J lost 3 bases. The CDR3 contains 16 residues. Sequencing used PBMCs. The chain joins TRBV27 to TRBJ1-5; TRBD1 agrees at 7 bases. This TCR came from a young woman in good health and CMV-seronegative. The DNA for the CDR3 is TGTGCCAGCAGTCCAGTTTGGGGACAGTACAATCAGCCCCAGCATTTT. This gives the protein CASSPVWGQYNQPQHF.